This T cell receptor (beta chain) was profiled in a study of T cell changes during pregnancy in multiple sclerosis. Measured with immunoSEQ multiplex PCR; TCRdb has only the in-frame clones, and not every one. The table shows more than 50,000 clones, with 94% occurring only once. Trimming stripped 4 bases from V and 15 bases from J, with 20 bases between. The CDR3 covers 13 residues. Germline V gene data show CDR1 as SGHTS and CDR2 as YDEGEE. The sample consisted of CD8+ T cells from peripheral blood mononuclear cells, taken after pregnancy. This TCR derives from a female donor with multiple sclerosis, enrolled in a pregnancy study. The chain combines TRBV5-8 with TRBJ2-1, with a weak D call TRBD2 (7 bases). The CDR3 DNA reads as TGTGCCAGCAGCCCGGGGGCGGGGGCCCTGCGGTTCTTC. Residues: CASSPGAGALRFF.